Given below is one TCR beta chain in context. The antigen is unknown. As processed by the authors: From ImmunoSEQ came sequences covering only the junction and carrying no quality scores, so filtering differed. Measured with immunoSEQ multiplex PCR; TCRdb has only the in-frame clones, and not every one. That table furnishes V, J and clone size, whereas the DNA furnished D and trimming. This sample has around 550,000 clones, with 85% to 95% found just once. Terminally differentiated effector memory CD45RA+ cells were excluded from the naive CD8 cells, which were CD45RO-negative and positively selected for CCR7. All donors qualified as healthy HIV-negative adults and had experienced no recent acute infections or vaccinations. This sample was included in a study of shared clonotypes between healthy human individuals. Overall study findings and caveats: Memory subsets generally showed lower estimated richness than naive subsets. Limitation of the genetic and exposure-history diversity represented came from the few donors.

CDR3 length equals 13 residues. V was pared by 2 bases and J by 5 bases, with 10 bases between. Germline CDR1 and CDR2: LGHNA and YSLEER. Input material: naive CD8+ T cells sorted from blood. This receptor was obtained from a woman aged 25 to 39 in good health. The V call is TRBV4-3, the J call TRBJ2-7, with D perhaps TRBD2 (6 bases). CDR3 protein: CASSQTGLNEQYF. CDR3 in DNA: TGCGCCAGCAGCCAAACGGGACTCAACGAGCAGTACTTC.